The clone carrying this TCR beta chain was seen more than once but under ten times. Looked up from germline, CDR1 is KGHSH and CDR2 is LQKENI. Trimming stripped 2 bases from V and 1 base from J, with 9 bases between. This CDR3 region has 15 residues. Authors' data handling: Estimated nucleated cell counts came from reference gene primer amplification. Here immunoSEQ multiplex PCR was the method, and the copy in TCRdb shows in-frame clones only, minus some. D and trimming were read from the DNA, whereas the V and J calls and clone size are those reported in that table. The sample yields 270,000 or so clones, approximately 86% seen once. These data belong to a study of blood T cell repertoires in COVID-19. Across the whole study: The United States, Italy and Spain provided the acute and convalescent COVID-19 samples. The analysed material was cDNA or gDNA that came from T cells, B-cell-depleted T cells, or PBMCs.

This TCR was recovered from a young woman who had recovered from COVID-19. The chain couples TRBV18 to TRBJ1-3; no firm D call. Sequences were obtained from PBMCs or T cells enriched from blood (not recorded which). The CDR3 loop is CASSPSAGSGNTIYF. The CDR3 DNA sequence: TGTGCCAGCTCACCATCGGCGGGGTCTGGAAACACCATATATTTT.